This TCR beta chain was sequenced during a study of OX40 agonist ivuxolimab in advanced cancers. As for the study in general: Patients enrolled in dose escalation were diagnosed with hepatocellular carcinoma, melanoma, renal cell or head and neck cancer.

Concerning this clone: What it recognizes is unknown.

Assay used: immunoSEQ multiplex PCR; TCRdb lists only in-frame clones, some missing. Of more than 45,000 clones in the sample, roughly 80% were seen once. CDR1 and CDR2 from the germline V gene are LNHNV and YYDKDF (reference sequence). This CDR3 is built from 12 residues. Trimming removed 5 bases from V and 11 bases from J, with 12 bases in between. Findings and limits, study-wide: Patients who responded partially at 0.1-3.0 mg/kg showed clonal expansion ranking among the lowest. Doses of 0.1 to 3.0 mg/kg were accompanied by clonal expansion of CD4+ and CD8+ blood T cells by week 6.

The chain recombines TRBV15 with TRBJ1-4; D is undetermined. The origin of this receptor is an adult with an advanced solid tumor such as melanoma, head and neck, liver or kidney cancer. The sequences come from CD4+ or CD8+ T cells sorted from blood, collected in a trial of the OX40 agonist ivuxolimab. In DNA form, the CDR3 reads TGTGCCACCAGCGCGCGGATGTCTAAACTGTTTTTT. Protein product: CATSARMSKLFF. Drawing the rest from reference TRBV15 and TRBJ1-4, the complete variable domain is DAMVIQNPRYQVTQFGKPVTLSCSQTLNHNVMYWYQQKSSQAPKLLFHYYDKDFNNEADTPDNFQSRRPNTSFCFLDIRSPGLGDTAMYLCATSARMSKLFFGSGTQLSVL.